What follows is one T cell receptor (beta chain) and its context. Methods used by the authors: The authors estimated nucleated cell counts from reference gene primer amplification. TCRdb's table, derived via immunoSEQ multiplex PCR, lists solely in-frame clones and lacks some. The DNA gave D and trimming, while V, J and clone size come from that table. The data show about 220,000 clones, 88% seen once. The sample originates from a study of blood T cell repertoires in COVID-19. Study-wide context: Researchers got acute and convalescent COVID-19 samples from the United States, Italy and Spain. PBMCs, B-cell-depleted T cells, or T cells were the source of the cDNA or gDNA that made up the material.

Trimming pared 8 bases from V and 3 bases from J, leaving 7 bases between. The CDR3 loop spans 11 amino acids. The germline V gene has CDR1 LNHNV and CDR2 YYDKDF (reference sequence). Cohorts were assigned according to the clinical history that participants reported. Source material: PBMCs or T cells enriched from blood (not recorded which). The chain has TRBV15 and TRBJ1-2; D may be TRBD1 (5 bases). The origin of this receptor is a woman in her 30s who had recovered from COVID-19. CDR3 coding DNA: TGTGCCACCGGGGGGGACTATGGCTACACCTTC. Amino acid sequence: CATGGDYGYTF.